The T cell receptor (beta chain) under discussion was sequenced for a study of blood T cell repertoires in COVID-19. Overall study context: Researchers got acute and convalescent COVID-19 samples from the United States, Italy and Spain. From T cells, B-cell-depleted T cells, or PBMCs came the material, which was cDNA or gDNA.

The CDR3 covers 13 residues. The V gene's germline CDR1 is GTSNPN and CDR2 SVGIG (reference sequence). V was pared by 0 bases and J by 4 bases, with 9 bases between. Per the study methods: Amplification of reference gene primers was used by the study to estimate nucleated cell counts. Profiled with immunoSEQ multiplex PCR; TCRdb holds only in-frame clones, not every one. D and trimming were read from the DNA, whereas the V and J calls and clone size are those reported in that table. The table lists about 110,000 clones, over 75% of them singletons. This clone was recorded once. The genes are TRBV30 and TRBJ1-1; D gene unclear. The sequenced material came from peripheral blood. The receptor's source is a man between 65 and 79 years old with active or convalescent COVID-19. CDR3 sequence (DNA): TGTGCCTGGAGTGTATGGCGGGGCACTGAAGCTTTCTTT. Protein sequence: CAWSVWRGTEAFF.